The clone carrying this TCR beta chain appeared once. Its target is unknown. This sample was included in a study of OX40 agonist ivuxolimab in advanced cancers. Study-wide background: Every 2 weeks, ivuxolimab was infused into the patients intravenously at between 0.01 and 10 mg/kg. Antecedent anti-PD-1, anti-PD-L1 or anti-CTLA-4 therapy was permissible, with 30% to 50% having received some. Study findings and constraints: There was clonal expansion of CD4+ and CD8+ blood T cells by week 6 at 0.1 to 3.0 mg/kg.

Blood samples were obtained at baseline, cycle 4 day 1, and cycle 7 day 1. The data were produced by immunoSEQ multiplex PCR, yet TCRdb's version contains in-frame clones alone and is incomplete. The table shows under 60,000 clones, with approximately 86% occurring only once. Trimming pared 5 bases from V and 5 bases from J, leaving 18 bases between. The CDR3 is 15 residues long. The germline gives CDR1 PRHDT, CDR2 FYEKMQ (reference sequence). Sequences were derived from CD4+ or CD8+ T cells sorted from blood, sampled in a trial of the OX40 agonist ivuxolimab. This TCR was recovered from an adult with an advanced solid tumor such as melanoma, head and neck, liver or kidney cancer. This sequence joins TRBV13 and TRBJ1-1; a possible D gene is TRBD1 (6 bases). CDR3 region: CASSPPLPRGTEAFF. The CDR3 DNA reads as TGTGCCAGCAGCCCCCCGCTCCCAAGGGGGACTGAAGCTTTCTTT.